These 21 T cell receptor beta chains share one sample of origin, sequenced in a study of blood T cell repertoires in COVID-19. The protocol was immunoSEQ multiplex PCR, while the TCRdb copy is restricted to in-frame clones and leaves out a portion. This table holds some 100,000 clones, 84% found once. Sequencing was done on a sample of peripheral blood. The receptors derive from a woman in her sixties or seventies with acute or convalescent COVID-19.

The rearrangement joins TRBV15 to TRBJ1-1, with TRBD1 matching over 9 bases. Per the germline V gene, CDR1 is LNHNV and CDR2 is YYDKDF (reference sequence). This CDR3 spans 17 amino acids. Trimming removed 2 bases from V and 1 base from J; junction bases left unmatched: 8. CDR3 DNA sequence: TGTGCCACCAGCAGACCGGACAGGGGTTCCAGGAACACTGAAGCTTTCTTT. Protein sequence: CATSRPDRGSRNTEAFF.

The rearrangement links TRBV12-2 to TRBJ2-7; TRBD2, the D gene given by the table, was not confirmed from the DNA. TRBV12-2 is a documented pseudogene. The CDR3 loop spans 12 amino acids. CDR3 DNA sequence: TGTGCAAGTCGCTTAGCTAGCTACGAGCAGTACTTC. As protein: CASRLASYEQYF.

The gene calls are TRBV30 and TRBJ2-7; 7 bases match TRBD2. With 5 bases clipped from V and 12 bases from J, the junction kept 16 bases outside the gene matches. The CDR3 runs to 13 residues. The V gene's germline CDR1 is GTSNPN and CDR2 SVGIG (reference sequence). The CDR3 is CAWGIGLESLTYF. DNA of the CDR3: TGTGCCTGGGGGATCGGACTAGAGTCTCTGACGTACTTC.

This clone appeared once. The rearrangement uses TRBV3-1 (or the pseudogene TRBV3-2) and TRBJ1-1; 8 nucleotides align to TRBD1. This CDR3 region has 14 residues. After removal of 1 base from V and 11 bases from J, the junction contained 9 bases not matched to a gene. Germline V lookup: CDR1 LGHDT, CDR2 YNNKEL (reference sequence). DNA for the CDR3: TGTGCCAGCAGCCAAGCCCAGGGGGCGATAAGGGCTTTCTTT. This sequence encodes CASSQAQGAIRAFF.

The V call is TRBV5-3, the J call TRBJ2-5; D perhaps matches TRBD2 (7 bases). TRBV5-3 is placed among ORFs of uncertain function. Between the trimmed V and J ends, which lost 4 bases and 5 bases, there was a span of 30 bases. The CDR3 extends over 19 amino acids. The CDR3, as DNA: TGTGCCAGAAGCCCCCGAACAGAGACTACGAGGGGGGGCGAGGAGACCCAGTACTTC. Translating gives CARSPRTETTRGGEETQYF.

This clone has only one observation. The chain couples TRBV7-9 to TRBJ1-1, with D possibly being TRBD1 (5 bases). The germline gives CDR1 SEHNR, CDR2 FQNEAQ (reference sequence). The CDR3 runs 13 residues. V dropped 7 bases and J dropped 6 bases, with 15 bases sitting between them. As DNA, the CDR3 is TGTGCCAGCACCCCCTCGGTAGGGGCTGAAGCTTTCTTT. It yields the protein CASTPSVGAEAFF. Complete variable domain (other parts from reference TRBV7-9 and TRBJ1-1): DTGVSQNPRHKITKRGQNVTFRCDPISEHNRLYWYRQTLGQGPEFLTYFQNEAQLEKSRLLSDRFSAERPKGSFSTLEIQRTEQGDSAMYLCASTPSVGAEAFFGQGTRLTVV.

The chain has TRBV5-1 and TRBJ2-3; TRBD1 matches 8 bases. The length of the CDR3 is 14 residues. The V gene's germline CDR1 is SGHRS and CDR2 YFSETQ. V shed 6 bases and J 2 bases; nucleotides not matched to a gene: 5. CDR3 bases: TGCGCCAGCACCCCACAGGGGGACACAGATACGCAGTATTTT. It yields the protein CASTPQGDTDTQYF.

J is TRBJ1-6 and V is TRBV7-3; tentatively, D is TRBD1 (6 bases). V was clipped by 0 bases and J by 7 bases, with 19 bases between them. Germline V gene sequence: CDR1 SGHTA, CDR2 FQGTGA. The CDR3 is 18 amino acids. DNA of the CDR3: TGTGCCAGCAGCTTAACTCGGGACATCGCTCGCACCAATTCACCCCTCCACTTT. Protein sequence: CASSLTRDIARTNSPLHF.

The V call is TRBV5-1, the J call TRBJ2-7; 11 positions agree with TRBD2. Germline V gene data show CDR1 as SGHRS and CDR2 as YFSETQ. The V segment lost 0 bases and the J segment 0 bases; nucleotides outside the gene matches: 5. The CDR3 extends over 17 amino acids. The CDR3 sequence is CASSLDLLAGGSYEQYF. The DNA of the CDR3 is TGCGCCAGCAGCTTGGATCTCCTAGCGGGGGGCTCCTACGAGCAGTACTTC.

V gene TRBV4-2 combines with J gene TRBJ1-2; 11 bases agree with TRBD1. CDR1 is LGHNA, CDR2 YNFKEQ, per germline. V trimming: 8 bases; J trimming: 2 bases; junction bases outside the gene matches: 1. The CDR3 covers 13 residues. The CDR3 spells CASRTGGNYGYTF. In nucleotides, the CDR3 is TGTGCCAGCCGGACAGGGGGCAACTATGGCTACACCTTC.

CDR3 sequence: CASSPDRDQETQYF. The CDR3 nucleotides read TGTGCCAGCAGCCCCGACAGGGACCAAGAGACCCAGTACTTC. The chain carries TRBV7-3 and TRBJ2-5; 7 nucleotides align to TRBD1. V dropped 5 bases and J dropped 0; count of bases not matched to a gene: 3. Germline CDR1 SGHTA, CDR2 FQGTGA. The CDR3 consists of 14 residues.

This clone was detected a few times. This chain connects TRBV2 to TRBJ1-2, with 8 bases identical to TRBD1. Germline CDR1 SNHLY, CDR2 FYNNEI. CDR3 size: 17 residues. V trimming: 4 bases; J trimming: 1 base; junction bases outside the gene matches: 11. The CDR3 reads CASSVGTADRGNYGYTF. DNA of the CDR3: TGTGCCAGCAGTGTCGGGACAGCCGACAGGGGTAACTATGGCTACACCTTC.

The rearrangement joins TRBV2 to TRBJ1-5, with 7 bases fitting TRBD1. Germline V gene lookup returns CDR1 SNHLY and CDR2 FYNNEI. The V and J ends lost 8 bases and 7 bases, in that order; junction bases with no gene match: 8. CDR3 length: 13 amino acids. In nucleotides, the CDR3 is TGTGCCAGCGTCGGGGACAGCAGACAGCCCCAGCATTTT. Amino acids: CASVGDSRQPQHF.

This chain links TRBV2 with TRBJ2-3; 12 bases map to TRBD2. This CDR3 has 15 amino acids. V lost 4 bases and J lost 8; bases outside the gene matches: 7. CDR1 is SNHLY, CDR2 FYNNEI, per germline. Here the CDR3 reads CASSGLAGVVGTQYF. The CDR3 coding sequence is TGTGCCAGCAGTGGACTAGCGGGGGTGGTAGGTACGCAGTATTTT.

The CDR3 sequence is CASSRLRGARNYGYTF. Written as DNA, the CDR3 is TGTGCCAGCAGTCGACTTCGGGGGGCACGTAACTATGGCTACACCTTC. The chain joins TRBV7-7 to TRBJ1-2, with D perhaps matching TRBD1 (6 bases). V was cut by 6 bases and J by 1 base, with 18 bases left in between. This CDR3 has 16 residues. Per germline, CDR1 SSHAT and CDR2 FNYEAQ (reference sequence).

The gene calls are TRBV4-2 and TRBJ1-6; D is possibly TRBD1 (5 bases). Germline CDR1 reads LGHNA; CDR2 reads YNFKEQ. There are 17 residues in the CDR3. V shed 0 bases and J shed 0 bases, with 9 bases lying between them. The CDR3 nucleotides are TGTGCCAGCAGCCAAGATCCCGGGGGCTCCTATAATTCACCCCTCCACTTT. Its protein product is CASSQDPGGSYNSPLHF.

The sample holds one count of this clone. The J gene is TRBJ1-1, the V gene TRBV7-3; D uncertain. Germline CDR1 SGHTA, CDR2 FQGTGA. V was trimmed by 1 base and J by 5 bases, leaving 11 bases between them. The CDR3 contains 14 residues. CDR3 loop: CASSLSRTGTEAFF. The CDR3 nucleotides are TGTGCCAGCAGCTTAAGTCGCACGGGGACTGAAGCTTTCTTT.

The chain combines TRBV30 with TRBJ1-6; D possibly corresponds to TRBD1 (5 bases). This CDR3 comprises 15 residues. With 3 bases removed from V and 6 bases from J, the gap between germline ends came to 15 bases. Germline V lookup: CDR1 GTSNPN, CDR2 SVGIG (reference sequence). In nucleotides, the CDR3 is TGTGCCTGGAGATCCCCCAGGGAAGCTAATTCACCCCTCCACTTT. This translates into CAWRSPREANSPLHF.

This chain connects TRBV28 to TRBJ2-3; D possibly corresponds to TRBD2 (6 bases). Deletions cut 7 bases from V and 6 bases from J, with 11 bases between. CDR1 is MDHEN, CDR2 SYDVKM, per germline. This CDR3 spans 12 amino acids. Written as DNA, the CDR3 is TGTGCCAGCACCGGAGGGTTGGATACGCAGTATTTT. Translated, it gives CASTGGLDTQYF.

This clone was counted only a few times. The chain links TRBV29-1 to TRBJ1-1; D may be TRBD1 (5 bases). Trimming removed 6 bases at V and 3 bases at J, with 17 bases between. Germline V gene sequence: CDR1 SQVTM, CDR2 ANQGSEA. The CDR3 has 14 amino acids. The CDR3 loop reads CSVGLPSGHTEAFF. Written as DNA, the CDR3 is TGCAGCGTGGGCCTCCCCTCAGGGCACACTGAAGCTTTCTTT. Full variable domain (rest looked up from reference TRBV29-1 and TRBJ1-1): SAVISQKPSRDICQRGTSLTIQCQVDSQVTMMFWYRQQPGQSLTLIATANQGSEATYESGFVIDKFPISRPNLTFSTLTVSNMSPEDSSIYLCSVGLPSGHTEAFFGQGTRLTVV.

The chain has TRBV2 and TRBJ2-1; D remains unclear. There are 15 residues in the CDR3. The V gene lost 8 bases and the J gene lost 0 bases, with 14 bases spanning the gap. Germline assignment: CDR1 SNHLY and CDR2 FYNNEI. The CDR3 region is CASVTPPSSYNEQFF. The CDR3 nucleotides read TGTGCCAGCGTTACTCCACCGAGCTCCTACAATGAGCAGTTCTTC.